This entry concerns a single TCR beta chain. Data came from immunoSEQ multiplex PCR; TCRdb stores just in-frame clones and leaves some out. Seen here are some 190,000 clones, roughly 84% observed once, and the top ten hold about 5%. This sample is drawn from a study of blood T cell repertoires in COVID-19. V lost 2 bases to trimming and J lost 5 bases; unmatched junction nucleotides: 12. This CDR3 contains 18 residues. Per germline, CDR1 KGHSH and CDR2 LQKENI. The chain employs TRBV18 and TRBJ1-2; 12 bases line up with TRBD1. Sequencing was done on a sample of peripheral blood. The receptor comes from a woman older than 75 with acute or convalescent COVID-19. The CDR3 DNA reads as TGTGCCAGCTCACCATCTCCGGGACAGGGGGCTATATGGTATGGCTACACCTTC. Translated: CASSPSPGQGAIWYGYTF.